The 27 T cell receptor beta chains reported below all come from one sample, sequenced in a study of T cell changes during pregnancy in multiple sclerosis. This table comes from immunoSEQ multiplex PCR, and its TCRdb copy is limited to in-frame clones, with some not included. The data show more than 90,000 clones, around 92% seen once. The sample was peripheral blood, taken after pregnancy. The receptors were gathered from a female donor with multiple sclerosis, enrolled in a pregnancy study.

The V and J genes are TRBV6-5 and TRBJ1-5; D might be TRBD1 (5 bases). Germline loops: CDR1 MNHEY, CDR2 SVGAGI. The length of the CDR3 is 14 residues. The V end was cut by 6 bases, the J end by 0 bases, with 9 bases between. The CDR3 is CASSTGFSNQPQHF. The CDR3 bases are TGTGCCAGCAGCACAGGTTTTAGCAATCAGCCCCAGCATTTT.

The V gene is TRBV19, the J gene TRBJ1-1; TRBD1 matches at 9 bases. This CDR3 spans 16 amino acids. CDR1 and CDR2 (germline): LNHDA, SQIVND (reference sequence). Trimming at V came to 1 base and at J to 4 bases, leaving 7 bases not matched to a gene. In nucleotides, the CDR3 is TGTGCCAGTAGTATAGTTCGACAGGGGGAAGGCACTGAAGCTTTCTTT. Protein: CASSIVRQGEGTEAFF.

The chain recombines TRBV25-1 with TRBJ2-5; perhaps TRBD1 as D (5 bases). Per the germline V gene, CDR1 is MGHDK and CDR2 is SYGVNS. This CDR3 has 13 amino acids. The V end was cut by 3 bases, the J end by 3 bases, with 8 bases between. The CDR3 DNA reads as TGTGCCAGCAGTGACGACAGAGAAGAGACCCAGTACTTC. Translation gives CASSDDREETQYF. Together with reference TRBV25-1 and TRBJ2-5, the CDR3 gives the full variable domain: EADIYQTPRYLVIGTGKKITLECSQTMGHDKMYWYQQDPGMELHLIHYSYGVNSTEKGDLSSESTVSRIRTEHFPLTLESARPSHTSQYLCASSDDREETQYFGPGTRLLVL.

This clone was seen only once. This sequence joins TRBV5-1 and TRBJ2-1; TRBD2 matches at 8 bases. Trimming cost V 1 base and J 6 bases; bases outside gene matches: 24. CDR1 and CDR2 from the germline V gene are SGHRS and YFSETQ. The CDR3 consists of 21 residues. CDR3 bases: TGCGCCAGCAGCTTGCGTCTGGGACTAGTTTTGGGTGTATGGAAGGGCAATGAGCAGTTCTTC. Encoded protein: CASSLRLGLVLGVWKGNEQFF.

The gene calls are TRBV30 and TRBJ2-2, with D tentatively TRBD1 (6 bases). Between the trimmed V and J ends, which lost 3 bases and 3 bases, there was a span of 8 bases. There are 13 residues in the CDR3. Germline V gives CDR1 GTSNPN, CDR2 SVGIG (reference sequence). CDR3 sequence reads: CAWSAGDTGELFF. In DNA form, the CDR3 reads TGTGCCTGGAGCGCAGGGGACACCGGGGAGCTGTTTTTT.

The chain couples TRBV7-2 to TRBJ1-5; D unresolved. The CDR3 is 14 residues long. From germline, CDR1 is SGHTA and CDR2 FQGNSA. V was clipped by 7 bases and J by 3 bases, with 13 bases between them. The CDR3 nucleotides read TGTGCCAGCACCGAGACGGGAGCCAATCAGCCCCAGCATTTT. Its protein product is CASTETGANQPQHF.

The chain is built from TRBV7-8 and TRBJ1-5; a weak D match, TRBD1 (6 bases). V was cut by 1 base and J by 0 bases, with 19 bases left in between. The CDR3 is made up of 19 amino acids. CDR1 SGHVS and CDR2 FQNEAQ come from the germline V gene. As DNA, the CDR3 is TGTGCCAGCAGCTTAGTTCCCAGGGGAAGTCTGGGTAGCAATCAGCCCCAGCATTTT. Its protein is CASSLVPRGSLGSNQPQHF.

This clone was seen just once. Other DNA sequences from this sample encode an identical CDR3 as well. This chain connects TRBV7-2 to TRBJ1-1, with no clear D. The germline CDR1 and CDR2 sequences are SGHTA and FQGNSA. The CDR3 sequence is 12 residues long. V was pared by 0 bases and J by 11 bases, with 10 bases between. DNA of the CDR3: TGTGCCAGCAGCTTAGCGAGAGGGCGGGCTTTCTTT. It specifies CASSLARGRAFF. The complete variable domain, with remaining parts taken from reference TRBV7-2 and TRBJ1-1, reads GAGVSQSPSNKVTEKGKDVELRCDPISGHTALYWYRQSLGQGLEFLIYFQGNSAPDKSGLPSDRFSAERTGGSVSTLTIQRTQQEDSAVYLCASSLARGRAFFGQGTRLTVV.

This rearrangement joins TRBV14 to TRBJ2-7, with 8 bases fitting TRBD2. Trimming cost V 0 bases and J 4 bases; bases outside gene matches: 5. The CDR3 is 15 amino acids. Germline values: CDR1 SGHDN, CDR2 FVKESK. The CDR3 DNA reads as TGTGCCAGCAGCCAAGAGGCTAGCGGGCCTTACGAGCAGTACTTC. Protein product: CASSQEASGPYEQYF. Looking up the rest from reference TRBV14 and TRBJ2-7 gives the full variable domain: EAGVTQFPSHSVIEKGQTVTLRCDPISGHDNLYWYRRVMGKEIKFLLHFVKESKQDESGMPNNRFLAERTGGTYSTLKVQPAELEDSGVYFCASSQEASGPYEQYFGPGTRLTVT.

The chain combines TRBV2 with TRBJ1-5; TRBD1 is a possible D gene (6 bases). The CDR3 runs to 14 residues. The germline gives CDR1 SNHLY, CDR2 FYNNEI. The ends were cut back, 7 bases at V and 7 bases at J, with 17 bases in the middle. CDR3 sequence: CASTVRDIRQPQHF. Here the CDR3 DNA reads TGTGCCAGCACCGTACGGGACATAAGGCAGCCCCAGCATTTT.

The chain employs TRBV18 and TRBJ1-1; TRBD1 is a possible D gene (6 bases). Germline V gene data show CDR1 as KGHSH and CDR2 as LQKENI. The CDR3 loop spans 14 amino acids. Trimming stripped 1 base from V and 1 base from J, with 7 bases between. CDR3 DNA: TGTGCCAGCTCACCACGGGGACAGAACACTGAAGCTTTCTTT. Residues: CASSPRGQNTEAFF.

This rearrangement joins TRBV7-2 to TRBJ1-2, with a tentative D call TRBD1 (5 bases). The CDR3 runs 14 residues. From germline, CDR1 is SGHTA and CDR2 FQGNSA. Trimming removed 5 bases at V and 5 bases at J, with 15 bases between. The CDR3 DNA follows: TGTGCCAGCAGCGCGGGGGTGCGGGGGTATGGCTACACCTTC. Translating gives CASSAGVRGYGYTF.

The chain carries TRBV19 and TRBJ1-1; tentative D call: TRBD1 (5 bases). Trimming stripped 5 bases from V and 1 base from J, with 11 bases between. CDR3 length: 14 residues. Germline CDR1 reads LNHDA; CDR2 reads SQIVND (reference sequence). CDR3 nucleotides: TGTGCCAGTAGTTCCCAGGGCCGGAACACTGAAGCTTTCTTT. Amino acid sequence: CASSSQGRNTEAFF.

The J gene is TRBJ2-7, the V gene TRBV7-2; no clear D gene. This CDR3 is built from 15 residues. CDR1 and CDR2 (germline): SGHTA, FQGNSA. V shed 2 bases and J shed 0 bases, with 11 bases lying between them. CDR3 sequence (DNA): TGTGCCAGCAGCTTAAATCTGGCTAGCTCCTACGAGCAGTACTTC. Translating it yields CASSLNLASSYEQYF. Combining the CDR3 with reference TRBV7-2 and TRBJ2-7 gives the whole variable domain GAGVSQSPSNKVTEKGKDVELRCDPISGHTALYWYRQSLGQGLEFLIYFQGNSAPDKSGLPSDRFSAERTGGSVSTLTIQRTQQEDSAVYLCASSLNLASSYEQYFGPGTRLTVT.

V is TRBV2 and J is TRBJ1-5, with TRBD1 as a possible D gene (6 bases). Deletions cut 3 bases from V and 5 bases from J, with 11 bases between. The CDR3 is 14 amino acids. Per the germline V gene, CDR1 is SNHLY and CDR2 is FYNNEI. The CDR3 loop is CASSDPDRDQPQHF. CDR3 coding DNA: TGTGCCAGCAGTGATCCGGACAGAGATCAGCCCCAGCATTTT.

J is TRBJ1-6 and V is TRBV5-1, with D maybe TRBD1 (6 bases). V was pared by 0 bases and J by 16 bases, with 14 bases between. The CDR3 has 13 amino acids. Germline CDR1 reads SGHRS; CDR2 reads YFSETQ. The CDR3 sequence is CASSLDPGATLHF. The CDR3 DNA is TGCGCCAGCAGCTTGGACCCAGGGGCCACGCTCCACTTT.

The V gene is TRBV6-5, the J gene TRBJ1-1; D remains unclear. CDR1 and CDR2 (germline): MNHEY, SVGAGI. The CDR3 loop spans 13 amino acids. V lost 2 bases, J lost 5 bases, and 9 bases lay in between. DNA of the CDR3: TGTGCCAGCAGTTACGCAGGTAGGACTGAAGCTTTCTTT. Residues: CASSYAGRTEAFF.

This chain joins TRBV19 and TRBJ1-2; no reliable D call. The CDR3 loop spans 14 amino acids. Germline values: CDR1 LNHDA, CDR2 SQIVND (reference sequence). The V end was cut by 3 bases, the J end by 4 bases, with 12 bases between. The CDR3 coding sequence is TGTGCCAGTAGTATGGGCGCCAGACCCTATGGCTACACCTTC. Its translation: CASSMGARPYGYTF.

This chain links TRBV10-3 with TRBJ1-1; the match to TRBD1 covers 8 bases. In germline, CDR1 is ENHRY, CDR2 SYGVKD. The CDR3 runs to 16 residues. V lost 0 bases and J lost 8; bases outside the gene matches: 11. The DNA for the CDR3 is TGTGCCATCAGTGAGTCGATGGCGGACAGGGTTACCGAAGCTTTCTTT. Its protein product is CAISESMADRVTEAFF.

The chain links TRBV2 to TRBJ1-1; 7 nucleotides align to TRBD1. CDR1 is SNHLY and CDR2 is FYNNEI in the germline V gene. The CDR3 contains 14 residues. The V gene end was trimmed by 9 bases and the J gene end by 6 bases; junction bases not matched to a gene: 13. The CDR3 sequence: CARKTGSEYAEAFF. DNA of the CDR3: TGTGCCAGGAAGACAGGGTCGGAGTACGCTGAAGCTTTCTTT.

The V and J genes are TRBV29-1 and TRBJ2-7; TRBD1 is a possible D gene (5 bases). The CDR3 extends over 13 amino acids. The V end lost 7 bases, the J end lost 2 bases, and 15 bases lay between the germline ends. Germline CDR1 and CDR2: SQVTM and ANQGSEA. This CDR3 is CSGVSREPYEQYF. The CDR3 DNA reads TGCAGCGGAGTTTCCAGGGAACCCTACGAGCAGTACTTC.

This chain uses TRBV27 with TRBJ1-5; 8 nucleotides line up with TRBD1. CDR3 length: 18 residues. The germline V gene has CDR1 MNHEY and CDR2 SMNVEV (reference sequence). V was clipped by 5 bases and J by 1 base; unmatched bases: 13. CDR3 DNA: TGTGCCAGCAGTGAAGGTCCGGCAGGGGGCAACAGCAATCAGCCCCAGCATTTT. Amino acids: CASSEGPAGGNSNQPQHF.

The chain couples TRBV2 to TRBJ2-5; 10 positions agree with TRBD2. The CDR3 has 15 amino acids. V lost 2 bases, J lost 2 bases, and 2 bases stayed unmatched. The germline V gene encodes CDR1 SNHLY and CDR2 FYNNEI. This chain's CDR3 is CASSESSGRQETQYF. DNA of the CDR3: TGTGCCAGCAGTGAATCTAGCGGGAGACAAGAGACCCAGTACTTC.

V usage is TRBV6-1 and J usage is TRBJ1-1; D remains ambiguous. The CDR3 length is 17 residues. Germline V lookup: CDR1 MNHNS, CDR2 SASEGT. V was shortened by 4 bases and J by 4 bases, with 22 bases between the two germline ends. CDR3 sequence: CASSAIPWSRNGTEAFF. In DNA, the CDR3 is TGTGCCAGCAGTGCCATACCTTGGAGCCGGAATGGCACTGAAGCTTTCTTT.

CDR3 in DNA: TGTGCCAGCAGCTTAAGGCGGGAACAGCAGTACTTC. This translates into CASSLRREQQYF. The chain uses TRBV7-2 and TRBJ2-7; D possibly corresponds to TRBD2 (6 bases). V was pared by 2 bases and J by 8 bases, with 10 bases between. From germline, CDR1 is SGHTA and CDR2 FQGNSA. The CDR3 sequence is 12 residues long.

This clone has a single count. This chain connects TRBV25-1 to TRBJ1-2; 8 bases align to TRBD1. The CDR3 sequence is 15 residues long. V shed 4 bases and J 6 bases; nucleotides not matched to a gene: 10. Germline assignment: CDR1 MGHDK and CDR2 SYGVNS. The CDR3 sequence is CASSGGTDRGHGYTF. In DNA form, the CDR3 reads TGTGCCAGCAGTGGGGGAACTGACAGGGGCCATGGCTACACCTTC.

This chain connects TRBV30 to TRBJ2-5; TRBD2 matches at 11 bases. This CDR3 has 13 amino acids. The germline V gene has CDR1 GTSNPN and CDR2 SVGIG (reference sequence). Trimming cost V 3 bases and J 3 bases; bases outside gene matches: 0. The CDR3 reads CAWRGLAEETQYF. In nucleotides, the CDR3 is TGTGCCTGGAGGGGACTAGCGGAAGAGACCCAGTACTTC.